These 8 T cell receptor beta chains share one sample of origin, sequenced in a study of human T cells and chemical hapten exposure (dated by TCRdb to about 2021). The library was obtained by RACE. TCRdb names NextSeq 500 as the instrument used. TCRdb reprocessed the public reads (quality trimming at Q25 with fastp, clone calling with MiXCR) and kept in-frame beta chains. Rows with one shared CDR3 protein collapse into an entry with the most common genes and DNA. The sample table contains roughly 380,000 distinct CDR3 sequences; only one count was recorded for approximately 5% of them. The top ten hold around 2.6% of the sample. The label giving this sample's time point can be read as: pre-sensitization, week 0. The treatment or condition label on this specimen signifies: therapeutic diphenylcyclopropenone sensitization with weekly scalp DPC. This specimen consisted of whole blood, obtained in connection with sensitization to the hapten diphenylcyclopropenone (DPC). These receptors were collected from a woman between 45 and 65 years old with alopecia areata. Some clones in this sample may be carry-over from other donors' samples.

For the CDR3, the DNA is TGTGCCAGCAGCTTAGATCTGCGGTTCTCCTACAATGAGCAGTTCTTC. This gives the protein CASSLDLRFSYNEQFF. The chain has TRBV11-2 and TRBJ2-1; D gene unclear. V was trimmed by 0 bases and J by 0 bases, leaving 9 bases between them. From germline, CDR1 is SGHAT and CDR2 FQNNGV. The length of the CDR3 is 16 residues.

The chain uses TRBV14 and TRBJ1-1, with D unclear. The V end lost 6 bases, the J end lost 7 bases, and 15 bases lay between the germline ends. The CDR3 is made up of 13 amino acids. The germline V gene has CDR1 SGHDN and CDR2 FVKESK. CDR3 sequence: CASSPGQKIEAFF. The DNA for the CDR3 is TGTGCCAGCAGTCCCGGGCAGAAAATTGAAGCTTTCTTT.

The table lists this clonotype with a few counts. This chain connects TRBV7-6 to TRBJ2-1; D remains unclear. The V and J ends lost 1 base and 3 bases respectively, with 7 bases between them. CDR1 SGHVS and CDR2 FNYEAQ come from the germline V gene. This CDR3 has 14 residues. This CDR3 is CASSLVSDYNEQFF. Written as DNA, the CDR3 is TGTGCCAGCAGCTTAGTATCGGACTACAATGAGCAGTTCTTC.

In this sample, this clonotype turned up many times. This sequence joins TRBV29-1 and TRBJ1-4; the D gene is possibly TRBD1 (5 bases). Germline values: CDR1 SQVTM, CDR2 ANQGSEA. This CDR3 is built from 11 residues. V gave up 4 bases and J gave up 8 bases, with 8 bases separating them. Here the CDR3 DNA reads TGCAGCGTTGGGGGGGAGGAAAAACTGTTTTTT. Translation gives CSVGGEEKLFF.

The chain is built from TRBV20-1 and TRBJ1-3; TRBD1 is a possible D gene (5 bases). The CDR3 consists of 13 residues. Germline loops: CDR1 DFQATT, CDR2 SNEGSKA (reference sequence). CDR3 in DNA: TGCAGCGCGGGCAGGGCTTCTGGAAACACCATATATTTT. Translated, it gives CSAGRASGNTIYF.

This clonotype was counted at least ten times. CDR3 DNA sequence: TGTGCCAGCAGCTTAGCCCTAGCGGGGTTTGAGGGGACAGATACGCAGTATTTT. Protein: CASSLALAGFEGTDTQYF. The rearrangement joins TRBV7-2 to TRBJ2-3, with 9 bases identical to TRBD2. The CDR3 is 18 residues long. Germline CDR1 and CDR2: SGHTA and FQGNSA. J gave up 3 bases and V 0 bases, and 10 bases lay outside the gene matches.

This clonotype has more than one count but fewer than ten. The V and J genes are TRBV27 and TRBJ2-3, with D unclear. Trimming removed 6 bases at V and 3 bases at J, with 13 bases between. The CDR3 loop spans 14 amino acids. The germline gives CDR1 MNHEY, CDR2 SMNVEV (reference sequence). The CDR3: CASSATWGTDTQYF. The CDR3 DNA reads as TGTGCCAGCAGCGCGACATGGGGTACAGATACGCAGTATTTT.

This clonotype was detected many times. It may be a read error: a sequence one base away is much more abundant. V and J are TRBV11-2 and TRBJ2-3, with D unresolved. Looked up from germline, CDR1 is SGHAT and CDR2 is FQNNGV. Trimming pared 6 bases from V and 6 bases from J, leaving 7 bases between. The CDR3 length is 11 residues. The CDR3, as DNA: TGTGCCAGCAGTCACTCCGATACGCAGTATTTT. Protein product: CASSHSDTQYF.